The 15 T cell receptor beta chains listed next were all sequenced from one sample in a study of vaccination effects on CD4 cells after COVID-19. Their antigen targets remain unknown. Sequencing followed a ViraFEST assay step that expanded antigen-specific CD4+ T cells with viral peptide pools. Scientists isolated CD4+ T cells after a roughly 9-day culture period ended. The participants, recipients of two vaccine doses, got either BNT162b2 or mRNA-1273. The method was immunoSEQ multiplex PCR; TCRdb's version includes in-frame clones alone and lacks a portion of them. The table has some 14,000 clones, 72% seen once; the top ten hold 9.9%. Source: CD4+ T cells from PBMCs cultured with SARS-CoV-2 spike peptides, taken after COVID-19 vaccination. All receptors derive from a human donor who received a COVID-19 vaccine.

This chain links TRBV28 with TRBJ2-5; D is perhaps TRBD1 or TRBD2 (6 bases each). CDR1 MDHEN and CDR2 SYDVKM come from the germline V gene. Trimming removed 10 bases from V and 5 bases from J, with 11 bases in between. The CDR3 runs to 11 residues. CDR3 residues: CATGGMETQYF. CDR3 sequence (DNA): TGTGCCACCGGGGGCATGGAGACCCAGTACTTC.

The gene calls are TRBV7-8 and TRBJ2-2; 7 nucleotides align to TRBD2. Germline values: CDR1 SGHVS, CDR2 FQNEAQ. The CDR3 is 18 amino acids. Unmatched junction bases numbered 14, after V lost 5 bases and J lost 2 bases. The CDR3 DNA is TGTGCCAGCAGCCTTGTACTCCAGCGGGGACCTAACACCGGGGAGCTGTTTTTT. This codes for CASSLVLQRGPNTGELFF.

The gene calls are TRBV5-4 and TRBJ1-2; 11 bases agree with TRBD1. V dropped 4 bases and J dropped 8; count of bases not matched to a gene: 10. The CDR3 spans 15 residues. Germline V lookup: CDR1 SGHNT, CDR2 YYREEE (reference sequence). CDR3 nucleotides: TGTGCCAGCAGCACAGAGAGGGGACAGGGGGTAGGCTACACCTTC. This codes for CASSTERGQGVGYTF.

In DNA form, the CDR3 reads TGCGCCAGCAGCTCGGCGGGAAACATTCAGTACTTC. Translation gives CASSSAGNIQYF. The chain recombines TRBV5-1 with TRBJ2-4, with D possibly being TRBD2 (5 bases). Germline CDR1 and CDR2: SGHRS and YFSETQ. V was trimmed by 3 bases and J by 6 bases, leaving 7 bases between them. The CDR3 loop spans 12 amino acids.

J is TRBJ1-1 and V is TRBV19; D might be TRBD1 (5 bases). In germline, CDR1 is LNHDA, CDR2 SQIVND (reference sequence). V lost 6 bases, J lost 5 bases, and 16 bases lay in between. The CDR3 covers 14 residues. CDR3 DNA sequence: TGTGCCAGTAGCCCGAAAGGGGCGTGGACTGAAGCTTTCTTT. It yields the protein CASSPKGAWTEAFF.

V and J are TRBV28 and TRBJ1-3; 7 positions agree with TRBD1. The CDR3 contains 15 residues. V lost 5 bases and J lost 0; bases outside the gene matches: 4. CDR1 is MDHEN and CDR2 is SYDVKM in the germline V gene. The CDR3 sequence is CASSTGEASGNTIYF. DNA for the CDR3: TGTGCCAGCAGTACAGGGGAAGCCTCTGGAAACACCATATATTTT.

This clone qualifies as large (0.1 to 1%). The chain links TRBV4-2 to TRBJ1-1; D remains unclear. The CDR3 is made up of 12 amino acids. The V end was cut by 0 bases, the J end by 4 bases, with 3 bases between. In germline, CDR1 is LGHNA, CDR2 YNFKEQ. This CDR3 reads CASSQDLTEAFF. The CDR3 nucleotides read TGTGCCAGCAGCCAAGATCTCACTGAAGCTTTCTTT.

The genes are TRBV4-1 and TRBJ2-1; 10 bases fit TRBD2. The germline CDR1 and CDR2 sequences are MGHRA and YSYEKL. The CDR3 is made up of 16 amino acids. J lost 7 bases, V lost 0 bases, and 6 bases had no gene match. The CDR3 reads CASSQEKLAGPNEQFF. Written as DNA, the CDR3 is TGCGCCAGCAGCCAAGAAAAACTAGCGGGACCAAATGAGCAGTTCTTC.

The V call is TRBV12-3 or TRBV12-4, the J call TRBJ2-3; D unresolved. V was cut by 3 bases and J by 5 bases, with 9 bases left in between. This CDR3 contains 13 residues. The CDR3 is CASSFVSVDTQYF. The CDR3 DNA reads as TGTGCCAGCAGTTTTGTGAGTGTAGATACGCAGTATTTT.

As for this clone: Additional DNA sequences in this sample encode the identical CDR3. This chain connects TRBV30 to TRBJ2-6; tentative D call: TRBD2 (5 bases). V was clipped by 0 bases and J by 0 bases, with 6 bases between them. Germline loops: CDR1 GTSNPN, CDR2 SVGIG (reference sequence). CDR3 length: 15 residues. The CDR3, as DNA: TGTGCCTGGAGTGTACTAGGCTCTGGGGCCAACGTCCTGACTTTC. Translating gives CAWSVLGSGANVLTF.

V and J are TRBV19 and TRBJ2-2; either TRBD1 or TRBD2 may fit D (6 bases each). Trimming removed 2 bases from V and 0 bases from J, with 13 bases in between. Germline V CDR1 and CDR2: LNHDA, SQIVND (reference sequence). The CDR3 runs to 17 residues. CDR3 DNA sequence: TGTGCCAGTAGTATATCCGTGGGGGGCGCGAACACCGGGGAGCTGTTTTTT. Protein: CASSISVGGANTGELFF.

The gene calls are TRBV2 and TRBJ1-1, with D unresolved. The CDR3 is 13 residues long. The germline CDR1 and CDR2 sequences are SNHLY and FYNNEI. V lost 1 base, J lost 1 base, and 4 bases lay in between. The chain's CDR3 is CASSEGRNTEAFF. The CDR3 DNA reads TGTGCCAGCAGTGAAGGGCGGAACACTGAAGCTTTCTTT.

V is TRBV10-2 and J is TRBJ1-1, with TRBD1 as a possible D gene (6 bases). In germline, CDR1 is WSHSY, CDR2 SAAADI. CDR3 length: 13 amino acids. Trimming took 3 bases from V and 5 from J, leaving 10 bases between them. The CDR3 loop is CASSDRGRTEAFF. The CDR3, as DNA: TGCGCCAGCAGTGACAGGGGTCGGACTGAAGCTTTCTTT.

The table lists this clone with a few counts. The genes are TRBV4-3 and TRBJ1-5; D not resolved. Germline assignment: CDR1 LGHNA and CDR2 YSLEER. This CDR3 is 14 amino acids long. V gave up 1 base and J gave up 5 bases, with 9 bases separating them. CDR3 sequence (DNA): TGCGCCAGCAGCCAAGTAGGAGATGATCAGCCCCAGCATTTT. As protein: CASSQVGDDQPQHF.

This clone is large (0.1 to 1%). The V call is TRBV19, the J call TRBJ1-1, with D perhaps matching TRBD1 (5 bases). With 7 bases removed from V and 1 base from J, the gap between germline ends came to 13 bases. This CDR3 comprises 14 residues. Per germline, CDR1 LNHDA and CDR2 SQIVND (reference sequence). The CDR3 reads CASMKGLRNTEAFF. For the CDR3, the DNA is TGTGCCAGTATGAAGGGGCTGAGGAACACTGAAGCTTTCTTT.